Shown below are 4 T cell receptor beta chains from a single sample sequenced in a study of T cell repertoires in cytomegalovirus infection. TCRdb reprocessed the reads with MiXCR, giving one entry per CDR3 protein. The sample lists 550,000 to 700,000 distinct CDR3 sequences, almost 40% occurring once. No antigens are known for them. The sequences come from cultured PBMCs, collected from culture after CMV antigen stimulation. Every receptor here comes from a human donor in good health (CMV status not recorded). Some clones in this sample may be carry-over from other donors' samples.

The chain joins TRBV20-1 to TRBJ1-2; 9 nucleotides match TRBD1. CDR3 length: 13 amino acids. In germline, CDR1 is DFQATT, CDR2 SNEGSKA (reference sequence). V lost 6 bases, J lost 2 bases, and 4 bases stayed unmatched. The CDR3: CSARGQGNYGYTF. The CDR3 DNA follows: TGCAGTGCGCGAGGACAGGGGAACTATGGCTACACCTTC.

The chain uses TRBV7-6 and TRBJ2-1; TRBD1 might be the D (5 bases). Per the germline V gene, CDR1 is SGHVS and CDR2 is FNYEAQ. The CDR3 loop spans 13 amino acids. The ends were cut back, 5 bases at V and 6 bases at J, with 11 bases in the middle. CDR3 DNA sequence: TGTGCCAGCAGCGTAGACAGAGCCAATGAGCAGTTCTTC. Translation: CASSVDRANEQFF.

This clonotype was observed a handful of times. J is TRBJ2-1 and V is TRBV6-1; D unclear. The CDR3 is made up of 13 amino acids. V was cut by 7 bases and J by 8 bases, with 15 bases left in between. In germline, CDR1 is MNHNS, CDR2 SASEGT. The CDR3 DNA reads TGTGCCAGCAAATTCCCGGGTGTAGATGAGCAGTTCTTC. This encodes CASKFPGVDEQFF.

The chain combines TRBV7-2 with TRBJ2-5; unclear D gene. Trimming left V 2 bases short and J 5 bases short, with 12 bases between. The CDR3 is 14 amino acids. Per the germline V gene, CDR1 is SGHTA and CDR2 is FQGNSA. CDR3 DNA sequence: TGTGCCAGCAGCTTATTGCCCGGCTCGGAGACCCAGTACTTC. The encoded protein is CASSLLPGSETQYF.